This T cell receptor beta chain was sequenced for a study of T cells in Graves' hyperthyroidism and ophthalmopathy. This clonotype occurred a few times. Its antigen is undetermined. The CDR3 is 14 residues long. V shed 6 bases and J 4 bases; nucleotides not matched to a gene: 6. Study observations and caveats: Clonotypes that were expanded in thyroid above 0.001 mostly appeared in blood too.

RNA transcripts served as the template for amplifying TCR beta CDR3 regions. During a first-round RT-PCR of the TCR CDR3, the HTBI primer set was used. TCRdb recomputed calls from the multiplex PCR reads with MiXCR, one row per CDR3 protein. The sample yields over 550,000 distinct CDR3 sequences, 15% to 20% seen once. Hyperthyroidism patients were newly diagnosed, had disease duration under 2 months, and were aged 18 to 65 years. Using about 10 ml of fresh peripheral blood, PBMCs were prepared. V gene TRBV12-3 or TRBV12-4 combines with J gene TRBJ2-7; 10 bases align to TRBD1. Sequenced input: blood. This TCR came from a woman between 18 and 29 years old with Graves' hyperthyroidism. CDR3 in DNA: TGTGCCAGCAGCCAGACAGGGGGCAGGTACGAGCAGTACTTC. It encodes CASSQTGGRYEQYF.